Listed here are 10 T cell receptor beta chains from one sample, sequenced in a study of OX40 agonist ivuxolimab in advanced cancers. The repertoire was sequenced with immunoSEQ multiplex PCR; TCRdb's copy has only in-frame clones and lacks some. The sample lists 50,000 to 75,000 clones; roughly nine tenths were seen once. This material consisted of CD4+ or CD8+ T cells sorted from blood, taken in a trial of the OX40 agonist ivuxolimab. The receptors stem from an adult with an advanced solid tumor such as melanoma, head and neck, liver or kidney cancer.

This chain connects TRBV15 to TRBJ2-1, with 10 bases identical to TRBD2. The CDR3 is made up of 15 amino acids. The V and J ends lost 3 bases and 8 bases, in that order; junction bases with no gene match: 7. Germline assignment: CDR1 LNHNV and CDR2 YYDKDF (reference sequence). CDR3 sequence (DNA): TGTGCCACCAGCAGGGAGCTAGCGGGGGCCCATGAGCAGTTCTTC. It translates to CATSRELAGAHEQFF. The full variable domain, with the rest looked up from reference TRBV15 and TRBJ2-1, is DAMVIQNPRYQVTQFGKPVTLSCSQTLNHNVMYWYQQKSSQAPKLLFHYYDKDFNNEADTPDNFQSRRPNTSFCFLDIRSPGLGDTAMYLCATSRELAGAHEQFFGPGTRLTVL.

The chain's CDR3 is CATRTGGNTGELFF. CDR3 sequence (DNA): TGTGCCACCCGAACCGGGGGGAACACCGGGGAGCTGTTTTTT. This sequence joins TRBV19 and TRBJ2-2; D might be TRBD2 (6 bases). V dropped 10 bases and J dropped 1 base, with 13 bases sitting between them. Germline-derived CDR1 and CDR2 are LNHDA and SQIVND (reference sequence). This CDR3 region has 14 residues.

The V and J genes are TRBV5-1 and TRBJ1-3, with no clear D. V lost 4 bases, J lost 4 bases, and 15 bases lay in between. Germline CDR1 and CDR2: SGHRS and YFSETQ. The CDR3 covers 15 residues. CDR3 DNA sequence: TGCGCCAGCAGCACCGAGGACGGCGCCGGAAACACCATATATTTT. This encodes CASSTEDGAGNTIYF.

This chain joins TRBV30 and TRBJ2-5; TRBD2 might be the D (5 bases). The CDR3 runs 13 residues. Germline values: CDR1 GTSNPN, CDR2 SVGIG (reference sequence). The germline V and J ends were trimmed by 0 bases and 7 bases, with 12 bases remaining between them. This chain's CDR3 is CAWSVLERGTQYF. CDR3 coding DNA: TGTGCCTGGAGTGTACTGGAACGGGGGACCCAGTACTTC.

This CDR3 is CASSETPQGGSEKLFF. Written as DNA, the CDR3 is TGTGCCAGCAGCGAGACCCCACAGGGAGGGAGTGAAAAACTGTTTTTT. The J gene is TRBJ1-4, the V gene TRBV9; a possible D gene is TRBD1 (6 bases). The CDR3 spans 16 residues. Trimming took off 3 bases at V and 7 bases at J, with 19 bases between the two ends. The germline V gene encodes CDR1 SGDLS and CDR2 YYNGEE.

V usage is TRBV5-4 and J usage is TRBJ1-2; TRBD1 matches at 9 bases. CDR1 and CDR2 from the germline V gene are SGHNT and YYREEE (reference sequence). J was trimmed by 7 bases and V by 7 bases; bases with no gene match: 5. The CDR3 is made up of 12 amino acids. The CDR3 nucleotides read TGTGCCAGCGGACAGGGGATTTCTGGCTACACCTTC. It translates to CASGQGISGYTF.

This clone occurred a few times. J is TRBJ1-3 and V is TRBV5-1; the D is unclear. Looked up from germline, CDR1 is SGHRS and CDR2 is YFSETQ. This CDR3 region has 16 residues. Trimming cost V 0 bases and J 4 bases, with 14 bases left between them. The DNA of the CDR3 is TGCGCCAGCAGCTTGGTGGCCGGGGTTTCGGGAAACACCATATATTTT. Its protein product is CASSLVAGVSGNTIYF.

This rearrangement joins TRBV7-6 to TRBJ2-5; D gene ambiguous. This CDR3 contains 15 residues. CDR1 and CDR2 from the germline V gene are SGHVS and FNYEAQ. V was cut by 5 bases and J by 3 bases, with 16 bases left in between. The CDR3 coding sequence is TGTGCCAGCAGCCGCCTGCTGGGTATGAAAGAGACCCAGTACTTC. Protein product: CASSRLLGMKETQYF.

This clone was seen just once. The chain couples TRBV2 to TRBJ2-3, with D uncertain. This CDR3 region has 11 residues. CDR1 and CDR2 (germline): SNHLY, FYNNEI. The V end was cut by 7 bases, the J end by 6 bases, with 8 bases between. CDR3 loop: CASTPPDTQYF. As DNA, the CDR3 is TGTGCCAGCACCCCCCCGGATACGCAGTATTTT.

The chain is built from TRBV7-9 and TRBJ2-2; D is unresolved. The CDR3 length is 15 residues. V was cut by 1 base and J by 5 bases, with 11 bases left in between. CDR1 is SEHNR and CDR2 is FQNEAQ in the germline V gene (reference sequence). CDR3 bases: TGTGCCAGCAGCTTAGAAACCCGGAAGACCGGGGAGCTGTTTTTT. The encoded protein is CASSLETRKTGELFF.